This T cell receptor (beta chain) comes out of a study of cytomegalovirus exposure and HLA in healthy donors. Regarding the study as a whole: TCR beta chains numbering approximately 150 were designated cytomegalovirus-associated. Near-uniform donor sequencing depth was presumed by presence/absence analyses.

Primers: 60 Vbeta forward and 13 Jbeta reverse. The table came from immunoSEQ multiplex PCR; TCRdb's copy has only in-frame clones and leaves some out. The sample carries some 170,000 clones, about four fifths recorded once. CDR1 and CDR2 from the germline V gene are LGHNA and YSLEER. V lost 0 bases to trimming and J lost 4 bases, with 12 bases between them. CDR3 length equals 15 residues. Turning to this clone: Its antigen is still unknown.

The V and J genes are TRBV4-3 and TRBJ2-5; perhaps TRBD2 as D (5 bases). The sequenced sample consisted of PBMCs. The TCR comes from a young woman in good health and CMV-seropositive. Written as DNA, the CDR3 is TGCGCCAGCAGCCAAGACACTAGGACGGGAGAGACCCAGTACTTC. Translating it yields CASSQDTRTGETQYF.